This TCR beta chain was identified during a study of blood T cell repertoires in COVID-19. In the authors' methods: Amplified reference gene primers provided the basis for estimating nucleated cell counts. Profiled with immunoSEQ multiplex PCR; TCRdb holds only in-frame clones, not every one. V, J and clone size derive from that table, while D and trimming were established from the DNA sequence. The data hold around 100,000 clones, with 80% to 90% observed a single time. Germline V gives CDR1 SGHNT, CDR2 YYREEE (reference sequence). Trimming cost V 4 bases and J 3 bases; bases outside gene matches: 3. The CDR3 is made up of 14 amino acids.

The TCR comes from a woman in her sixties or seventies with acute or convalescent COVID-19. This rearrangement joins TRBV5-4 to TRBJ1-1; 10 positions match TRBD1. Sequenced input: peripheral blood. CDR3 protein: CASSQDRGDTEAFF. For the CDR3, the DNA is TGTGCCAGCAGCCAGGACAGGGGGGACACTGAAGCTTTCTTT.